These T cell receptor beta chains were read from a single sample in a study of T cells in localized non-small cell lung cancer. The method was immunoSEQ multiplex PCR; TCRdb's version includes in-frame clones alone and lacks a portion of them. The sample has 5,000 to 7,000 clones, roughly 85% seen once. Sequencing used PBMCs, obtained before any cancer treatment. All receptors come from a woman aged 40 to 75 with stage II lung adenocarcinoma. CDR3s include the opening cysteine and the closing phenylalanine or tryptophan. Fields, in order: clone size, V gene, J gene, D gene, CDR3 protein. The D gene is left open where the match is weak. Size is omitted from some rows. Given values are once, few, many or a class for expanded clones.

abundance: -; v_gene: TRBV6-4; j_gene: TRBJ2-3; d_gene: -; CDR3aa: CASSDSTIGGTDTQYF
abundance: -; v_gene: TRBV5-1; j_gene: TRBJ1-4; d_gene: -; CDR3aa: CASSLAEGGNEKLFF
abundance: -; v_gene: TRBV11-1; j_gene: TRBJ2-7; d_gene: TRBD1; CDR3aa: CASSSGQGAYYEQYF
abundance: -; v_gene: TRBV5-1; j_gene: TRBJ1-4; d_gene: -; CDR3aa: CASQEGVGTLNEKLFF
abundance: -; v_gene: TRBV5-1; j_gene: TRBJ1-1; d_gene: TRBD1; CDR3aa: CASNRGPENTEAFF
abundance: -; v_gene: TRBV5-5; j_gene: TRBJ2-6; d_gene: TRBD1; CDR3aa: CATWVGTGVSGANVLTF
abundance: few; v_gene: TRBV5-1; j_gene: TRBJ2-1; d_gene: TRBD2; CDR3aa: CASSLSRREANEQFF
abundance: -; v_gene: TRBV5-6; j_gene: TRBJ2-1; d_gene: TRBD1; CDR3aa: CASTLQGNNEQFF
abundance: -; v_gene: TRBV6-9; j_gene: TRBJ1-1; d_gene: -; CDR3aa: CASSYMWGAGAEAFF
abundance: -; v_gene: TRBV28; j_gene: TRBJ2-1; d_gene: TRBD2; CDR3aa: CASSAGTSFYNEQFF
abundance: once; v_gene: TRBV5-6; j_gene: TRBJ2-3; d_gene: TRBD2; CDR3aa: CASSPPAGRADTQYF
abundance: -; v_gene: TRBV2; j_gene: TRBJ2-7; d_gene: TRBD2; CDR3aa: CASSAGLAGDSSYEQYF
abundance: -; v_gene: TRBV6-4; j_gene: TRBJ2-1; d_gene: -; CDR3aa: CASSLLGGLANEQFF
abundance: -; v_gene: TRBV5-1; j_gene: TRBJ2-7; d_gene: TRBD2; CDR3aa: CASSLVGTSGGSYEQYF
abundance: -; v_gene: TRBV18; j_gene: TRBJ1-5; d_gene: -; CDR3aa: CASSPPGSPNQPQHF
abundance: -; v_gene: TRBV27; j_gene: TRBJ1-2; d_gene: -; CDR3aa: CASSRGLIYGYTF
abundance: -; v_gene: TRBV4-2; j_gene: TRBJ2-1; d_gene: TRBD2; CDR3aa: CASSQEGAREEFF
abundance: -; v_gene: TRBV7-8; j_gene: TRBJ2-7; d_gene: -; CDR3aa: CASKTSSYEQYF
abundance: -; v_gene: TRBV2; j_gene: TRBJ2-3; d_gene: -; CDR3aa: CASSDRDTQYF
abundance: -; v_gene: TRBV6-6; j_gene: TRBJ1-5; d_gene: -; CDR3aa: CASSPGQSNQPQHF
abundance: few; v_gene: TRBV10-3; j_gene: TRBJ2-1; d_gene: -; CDR3aa: CAISAGNEQFF
abundance: -; v_gene: TRBV7-2; j_gene: TRBJ1-5; d_gene: -; CDR3aa: CASSSRLGGNQPQHF
abundance: -; v_gene: TRBV10-3; j_gene: TRBJ2-3; d_gene: -; CDR3aa: CAISPGTDFTDTQYF
abundance: -; v_gene: TRBV19; j_gene: TRBJ1-2; d_gene: -; CDR3aa: CASSIDRRGRRTYGYTF
abundance: -; v_gene: TRBV29-1; j_gene: TRBJ1-2; d_gene: TRBD1; CDR3aa: CSVGTSTGGNYGYTF
abundance: -; v_gene: TRBV7-2; j_gene: TRBJ2-1; d_gene: TRBD2; CDR3aa: CASSPPRTSGGNEQFF
abundance: -; v_gene: TRBV15; j_gene: TRBJ2-1; d_gene: TRBD2; CDR3aa: CATSSRLASYNEQFF
abundance: -; v_gene: TRBV27; j_gene: TRBJ2-7; d_gene: TRBD1; CDR3aa: CASSADRAKDEQYF
abundance: -; v_gene: TRBV29-1; j_gene: TRBJ1-2; d_gene: -; CDR3aa: CSVERQRYGYTF
abundance: -; v_gene: TRBV7-9; j_gene: TRBJ1-1; d_gene: TRBD1; CDR3aa: CASRQGVNTEAFF
abundance: few; v_gene: TRBV10-3; j_gene: TRBJ2-5; d_gene: -; CDR3aa: CATSEAEGGRRETQYF
abundance: -; v_gene: TRBV5-6; j_gene: TRBJ2-3; d_gene: -; CDR3aa: CASSLTQGLTDTQYF
abundance: -; v_gene: TRBV27; j_gene: TRBJ2-7; d_gene: TRBD2; CDR3aa: CASRLAGSYEQYF
abundance: -; v_gene: TRBV7-3; j_gene: TRBJ2-3; d_gene: TRBD2; CDR3aa: CASSRLAGGITDTQYF
abundance: -; v_gene: TRBV5-1; j_gene: TRBJ2-1; d_gene: TRBD2; CDR3aa: CASRLAGGRGYEQFF
abundance: -; v_gene: TRBV7-3; j_gene: TRBJ2-7; d_gene: -; CDR3aa: CASSPDPSYEQYF
abundance: -; v_gene: TRBV19; j_gene: TRBJ2-1; d_gene: -; CDR3aa: CASGLGRSSYNEQFF
abundance: -; v_gene: TRBV18; j_gene: TRBJ2-1; d_gene: TRBD1; CDR3aa: CASSPIGRGYYNEQFF
abundance: -; v_gene: TRBV6-5; j_gene: TRBJ2-7; d_gene: TRBD2; CDR3aa: CAVTSGTSGSEQYF
abundance: -; v_gene: TRBV5-1; j_gene: TRBJ2-5; d_gene: TRBD1; CDR3aa: CASSWGTVQETQYF
abundance: -; v_gene: TRBV18; j_gene: TRBJ2-1; d_gene: -; CDR3aa: CASSPPGLYNEQFF
abundance: -; v_gene: TRBV29-1; j_gene: TRBJ2-2; d_gene: -; CDR3aa: CSVAGPAANTGELFF
abundance: -; v_gene: TRBV5-1; j_gene: TRBJ1-2; d_gene: -; CDR3aa: CASSLFGEGDFRGYTF
abundance: -; v_gene: TRBV5-1; j_gene: TRBJ2-2; d_gene: -; CDR3aa: CASSLTRQHLRTGELFF
abundance: -; v_gene: TRBV19; j_gene: TRBJ2-4; d_gene: TRBD2; CDR3aa: CASSSLAGGPVKNIQYF
abundance: -; v_gene: TRBV27; j_gene: TRBJ2-2; d_gene: TRBD1; CDR3aa: CASRMGQLLTGELFF
abundance: -; v_gene: TRBV18; j_gene: TRBJ2-3; d_gene: TRBD2; CDR3aa: CASSPLAGSTDTQYF
abundance: -; v_gene: TRBV15; j_gene: TRBJ1-2; d_gene: TRBD1; CDR3aa: CATSRDGQGEKGYTF
abundance: -; v_gene: TRBV28; j_gene: TRBJ2-3; d_gene: TRBD2; CDR3aa: CASRPNSSGRSGDTQYF
abundance: -; v_gene: TRBV29-1; j_gene: TRBJ2-3; d_gene: -; CDR3aa: CSVGWARRTDTQYF
abundance: -; v_gene: TRBV7-3; j_gene: TRBJ2-2; d_gene: TRBD1; CDR3aa: CASGQGRTGELFF
abundance: -; v_gene: TRBV5-1; j_gene: TRBJ1-1; d_gene: -; CDR3aa: CASSLNSNTEAFF
abundance: -; v_gene: TRBV19; j_gene: TRBJ1-1; d_gene: -; CDR3aa: CASSVRRPNTEAFF